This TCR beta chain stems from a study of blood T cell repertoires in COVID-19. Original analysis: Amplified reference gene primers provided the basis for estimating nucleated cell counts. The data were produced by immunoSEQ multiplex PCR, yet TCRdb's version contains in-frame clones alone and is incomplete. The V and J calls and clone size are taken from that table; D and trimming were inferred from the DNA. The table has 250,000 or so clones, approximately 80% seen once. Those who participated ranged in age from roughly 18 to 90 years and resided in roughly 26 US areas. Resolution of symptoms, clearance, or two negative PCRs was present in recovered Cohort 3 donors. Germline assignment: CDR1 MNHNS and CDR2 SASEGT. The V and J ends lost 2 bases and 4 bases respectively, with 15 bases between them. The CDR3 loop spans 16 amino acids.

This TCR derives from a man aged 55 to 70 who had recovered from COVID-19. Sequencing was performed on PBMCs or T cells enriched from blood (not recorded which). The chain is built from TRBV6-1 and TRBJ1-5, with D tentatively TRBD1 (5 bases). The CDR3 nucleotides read TGTGCCAGCAGTGAAAGGTGGAGGGGTGTAAATCAGCCCCAGCATTTT. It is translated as CASSERWRGVNQPQHF.